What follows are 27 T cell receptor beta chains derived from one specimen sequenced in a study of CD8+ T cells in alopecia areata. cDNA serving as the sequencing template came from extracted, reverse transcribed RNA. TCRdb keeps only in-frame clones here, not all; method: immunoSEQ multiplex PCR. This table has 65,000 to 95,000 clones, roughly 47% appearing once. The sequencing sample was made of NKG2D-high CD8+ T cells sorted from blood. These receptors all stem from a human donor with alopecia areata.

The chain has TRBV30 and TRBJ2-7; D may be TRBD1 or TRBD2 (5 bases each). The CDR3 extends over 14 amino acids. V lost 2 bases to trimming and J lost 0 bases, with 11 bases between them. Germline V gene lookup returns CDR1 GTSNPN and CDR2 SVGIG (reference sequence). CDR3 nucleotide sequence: TGTGCCTGGAGTCTCCCCGGGGCCTCCTACGAGCAGTACTTC. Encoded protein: CAWSLPGASYEQYF.

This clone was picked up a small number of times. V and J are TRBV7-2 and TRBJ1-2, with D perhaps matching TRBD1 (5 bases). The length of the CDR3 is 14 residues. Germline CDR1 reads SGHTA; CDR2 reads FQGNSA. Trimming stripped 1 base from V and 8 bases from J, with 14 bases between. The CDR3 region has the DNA TGTGCCAGCAGCTTAGATTTTGGAGGGGCGGGCTACACCTTC. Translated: CASSLDFGGAGYTF.

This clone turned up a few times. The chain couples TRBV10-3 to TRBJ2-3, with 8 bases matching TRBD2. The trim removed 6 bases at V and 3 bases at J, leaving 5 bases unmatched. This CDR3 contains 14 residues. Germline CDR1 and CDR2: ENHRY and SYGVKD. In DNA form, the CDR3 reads TGTGCCATCAGCAATAGCGGGGAGACAGATACGCAGTATTTT. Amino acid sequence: CAISNSGETDTQYF.

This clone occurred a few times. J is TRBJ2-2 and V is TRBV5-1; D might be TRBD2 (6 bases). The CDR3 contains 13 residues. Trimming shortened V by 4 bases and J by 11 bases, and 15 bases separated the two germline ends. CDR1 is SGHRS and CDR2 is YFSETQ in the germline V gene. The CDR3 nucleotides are TGCGCCAGCAGCCTCGGACTAAACAGCGAGCTGTTTTTT. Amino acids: CASSLGLNSELFF.

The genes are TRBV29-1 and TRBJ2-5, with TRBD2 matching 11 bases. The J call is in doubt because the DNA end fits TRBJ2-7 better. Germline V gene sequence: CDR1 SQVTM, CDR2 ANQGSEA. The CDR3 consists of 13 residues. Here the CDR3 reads CSVTSGNTYEQYF. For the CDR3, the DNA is TGCAGCGTGACTAGCGGGAACACCTACGAGCAGTACTTC.

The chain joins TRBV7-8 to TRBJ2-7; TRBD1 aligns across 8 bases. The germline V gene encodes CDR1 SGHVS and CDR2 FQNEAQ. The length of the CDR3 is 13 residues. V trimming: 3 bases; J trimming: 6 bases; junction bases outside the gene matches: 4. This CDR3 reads CASSFTTGGEQYF. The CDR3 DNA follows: TGTGCCAGCAGCTTTACCACAGGGGGCGAGCAGTACTTC.

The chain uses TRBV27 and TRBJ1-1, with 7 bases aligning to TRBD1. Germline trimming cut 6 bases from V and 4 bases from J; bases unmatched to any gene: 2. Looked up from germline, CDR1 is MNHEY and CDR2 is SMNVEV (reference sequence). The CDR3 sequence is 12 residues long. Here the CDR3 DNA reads TGTGCCAGCAGGTCAGGGGGCACTGAAGCTTTCTTT. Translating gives CASRSGGTEAFF.

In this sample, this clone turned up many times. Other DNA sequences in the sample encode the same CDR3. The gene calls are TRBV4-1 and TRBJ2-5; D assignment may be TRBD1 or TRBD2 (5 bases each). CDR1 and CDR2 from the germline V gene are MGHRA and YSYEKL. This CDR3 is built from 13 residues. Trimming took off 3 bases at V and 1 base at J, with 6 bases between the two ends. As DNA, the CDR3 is TGCGCCAGCAGCCAGGGGGTCCAAGAGACCCAGTACTTC. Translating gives CASSQGVQETQYF.

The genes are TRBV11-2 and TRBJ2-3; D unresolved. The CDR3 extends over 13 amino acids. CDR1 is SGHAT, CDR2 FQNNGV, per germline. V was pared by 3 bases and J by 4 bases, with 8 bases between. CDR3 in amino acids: CASSFGRPDTQYF. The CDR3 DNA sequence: TGTGCCAGCAGCTTCGGCAGGCCAGATACGCAGTATTTT.

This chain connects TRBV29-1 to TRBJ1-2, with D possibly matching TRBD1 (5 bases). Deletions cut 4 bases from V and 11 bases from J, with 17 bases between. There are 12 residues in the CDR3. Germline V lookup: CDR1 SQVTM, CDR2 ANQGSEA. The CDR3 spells CSVVWGERMYTF. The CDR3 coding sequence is TGCAGCGTTGTTTGGGGGGAAAGGATGTACACCTTC.

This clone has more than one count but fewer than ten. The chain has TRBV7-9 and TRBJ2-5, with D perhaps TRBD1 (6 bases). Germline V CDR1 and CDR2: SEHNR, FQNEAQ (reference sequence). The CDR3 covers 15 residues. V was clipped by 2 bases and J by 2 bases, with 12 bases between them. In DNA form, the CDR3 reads TGTGCCAGCAGCTTATTGGGCGGACAGCAAGAGACCCAGTACTTC. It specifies CASSLLGGQQETQYF.

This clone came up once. The DNA of the CDR3 is TGTGCCAGCAGCTATTACAGGTCTCAAGAGACCCAGTACTTC. Translating gives CASSYYRSQETQYF. V is TRBV13 and J is TRBJ2-5; D may be TRBD1 (5 bases). CDR3 length: 14 residues. The V and J ends lost 4 bases and 2 bases respectively, with 11 bases between them. The germline V gene encodes CDR1 PRHDT and CDR2 FYEKMQ (reference sequence). Full variable domain (remainder filled in from reference TRBV13 and TRBJ2-5): AAGVIQSPRHLIKEKRETATLKCYPIPRHDTVYWYQQGPGQDPQFLISFYEKMQSDKGSIPDRFSAQQFSDYHSELNMSSLELGDSALYFCASSYYRSQETQYFGPGTRLLVL.

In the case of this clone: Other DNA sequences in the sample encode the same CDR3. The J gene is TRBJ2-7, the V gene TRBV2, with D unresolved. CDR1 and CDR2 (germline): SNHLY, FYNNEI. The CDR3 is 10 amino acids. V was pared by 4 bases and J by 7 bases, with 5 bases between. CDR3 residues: CASSGPEQYF. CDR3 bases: TGTGCCAGCAGTGGTCCAGAGCAGTACTTC.

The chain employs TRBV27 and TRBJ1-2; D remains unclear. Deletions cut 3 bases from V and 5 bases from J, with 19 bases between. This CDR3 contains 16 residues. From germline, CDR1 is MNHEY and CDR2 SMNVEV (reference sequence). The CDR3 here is CASSLSTFPGVYGYTF. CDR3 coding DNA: TGTGCCAGCAGTTTGTCCACGTTTCCGGGAGTTTATGGCTACACCTTC.

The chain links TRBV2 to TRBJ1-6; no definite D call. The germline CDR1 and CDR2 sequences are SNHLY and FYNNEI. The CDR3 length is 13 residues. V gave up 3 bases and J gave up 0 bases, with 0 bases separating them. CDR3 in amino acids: CASSDSYNSPLHF. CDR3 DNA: TGTGCCAGCAGTGACTCCTATAATTCACCCCTCCACTTT.

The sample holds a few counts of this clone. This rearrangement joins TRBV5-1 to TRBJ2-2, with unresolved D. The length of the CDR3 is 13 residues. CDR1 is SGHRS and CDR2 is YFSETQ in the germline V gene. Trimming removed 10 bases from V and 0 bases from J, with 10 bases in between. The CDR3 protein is CAWSGTNTGELFF. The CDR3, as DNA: TGCGCCTGGTCCGGCACGAACACCGGGGAGCTGTTTTTT.

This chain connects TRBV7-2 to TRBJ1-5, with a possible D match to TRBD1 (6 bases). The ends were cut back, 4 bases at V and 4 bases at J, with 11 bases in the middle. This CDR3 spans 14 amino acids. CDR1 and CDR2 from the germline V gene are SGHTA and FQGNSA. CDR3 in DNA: TGTGCCAGCAGCTCAAGGGGGGGGAATCAGCCCCAGCATTTT. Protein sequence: CASSSRGGNQPQHF.

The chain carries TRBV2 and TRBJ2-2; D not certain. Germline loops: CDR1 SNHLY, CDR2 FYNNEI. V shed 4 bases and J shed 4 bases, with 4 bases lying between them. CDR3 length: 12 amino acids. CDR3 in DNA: TGTGCCAGCAGTGGGGGCACCGGGGAGCTGTTTTTT. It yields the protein CASSGGTGELFF.

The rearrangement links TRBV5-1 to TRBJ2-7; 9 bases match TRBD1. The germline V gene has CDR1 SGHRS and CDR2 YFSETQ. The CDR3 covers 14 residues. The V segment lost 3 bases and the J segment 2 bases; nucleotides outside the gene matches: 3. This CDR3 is CASSWRTGAYEQYF. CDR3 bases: TGCGCCAGCAGCTGGAGGACAGGGGCCTACGAGCAGTACTTC.

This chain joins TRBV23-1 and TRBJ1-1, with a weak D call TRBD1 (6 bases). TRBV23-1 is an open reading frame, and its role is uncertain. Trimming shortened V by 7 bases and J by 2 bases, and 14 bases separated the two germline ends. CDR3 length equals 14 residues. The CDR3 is CASKYRDGNTEAFF. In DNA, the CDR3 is TGCGCCAGCAAATACAGGGACGGTAACACTGAAGCTTTCTTT.

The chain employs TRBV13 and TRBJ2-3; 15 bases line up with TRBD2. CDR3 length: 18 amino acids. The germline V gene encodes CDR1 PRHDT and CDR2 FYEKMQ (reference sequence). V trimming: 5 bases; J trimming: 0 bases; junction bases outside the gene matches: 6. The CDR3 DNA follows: TGTGCCAGCAGCGGACTAGCGGGAGGGCCTTGGAGCACAGATACGCAGTATTTT. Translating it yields CASSGLAGGPWSTDTQYF.

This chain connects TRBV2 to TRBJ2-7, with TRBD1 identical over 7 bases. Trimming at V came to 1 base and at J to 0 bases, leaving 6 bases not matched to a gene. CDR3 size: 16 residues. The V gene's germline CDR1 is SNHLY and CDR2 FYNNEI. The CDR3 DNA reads TGTGCCAGCAGTGAAGTGGGGACAGTCTCCTCCTACGAGCAGTACTTC. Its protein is CASSEVGTVSSYEQYF.

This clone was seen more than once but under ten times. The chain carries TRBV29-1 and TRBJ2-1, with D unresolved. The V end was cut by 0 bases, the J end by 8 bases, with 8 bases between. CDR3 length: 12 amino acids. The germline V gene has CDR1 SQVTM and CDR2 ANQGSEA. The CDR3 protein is CSVEDEGYEQFF. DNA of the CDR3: TGCAGCGTTGAAGATGAAGGGTATGAGCAGTTCTTC.

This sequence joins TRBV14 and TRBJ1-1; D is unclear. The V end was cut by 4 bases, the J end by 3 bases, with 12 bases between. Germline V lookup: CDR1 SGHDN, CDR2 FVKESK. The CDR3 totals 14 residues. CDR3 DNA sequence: TGTGCCAGCAGCCTACGACGCGGGTACACTGAAGCTTTCTTT. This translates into CASSLRRGYTEAFF.

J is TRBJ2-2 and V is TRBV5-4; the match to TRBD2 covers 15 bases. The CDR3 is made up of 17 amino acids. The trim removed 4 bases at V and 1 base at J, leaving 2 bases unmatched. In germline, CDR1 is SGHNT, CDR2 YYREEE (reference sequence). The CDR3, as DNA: TGTGCCAGCAGCAGGGGACTAGCGGGGGGGAACACCGGGGAGCTGTTTTTT. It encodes CASSRGLAGGNTGELFF.

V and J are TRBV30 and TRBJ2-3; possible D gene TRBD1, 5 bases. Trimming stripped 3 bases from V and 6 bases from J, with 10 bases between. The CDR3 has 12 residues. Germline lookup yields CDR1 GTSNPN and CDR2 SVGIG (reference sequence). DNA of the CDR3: TGTGCCTGGAGCCACGACAGTGATACGCAGTATTTT. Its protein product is CAWSHDSDTQYF.

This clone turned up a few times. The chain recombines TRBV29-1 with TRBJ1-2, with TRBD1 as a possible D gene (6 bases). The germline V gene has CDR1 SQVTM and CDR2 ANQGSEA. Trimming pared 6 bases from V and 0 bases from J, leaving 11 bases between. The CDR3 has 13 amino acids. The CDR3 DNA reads TGCAGCGTCCCGGACAGAGCTAACTATGGCTACACCTTC. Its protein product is CSVPDRANYGYTF. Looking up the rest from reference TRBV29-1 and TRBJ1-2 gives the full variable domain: SAVISQKPSRDICQRGTSLTIQCQVDSQVTMMFWYRQQPGQSLTLIATANQGSEATYESGFVIDKFPISRPNLTFSTLTVSNMSPEDSSIYLCSVPDRANYGYTFGSGTRLTVV.